Presented here are 18 T cell receptor beta chains from one specimen sequenced in a study of blood T cell repertoires in COVID-19. Produced via immunoSEQ multiplex PCR; TCRdb's table is partial and in-frame only. The sample has roughly 260,000 clones; about 85% are singletons. Sequenced: peripheral blood. These receptors all come from a man in his 60s who had recovered from COVID-19.

V is TRBV7-2 and J is TRBJ1-6; 7 positions agree with TRBD1. CDR1 and CDR2 from the germline V gene are SGHTA and FQGNSA. V lost 4 bases to trimming and J lost 6 bases; unmatched junction nucleotides: 6. The CDR3 contains 15 residues. The CDR3 DNA follows: TGTGCCAGCAGCTACTCGGGACAGTTTAATTCACCCCTCCACTTT. Its translation: CASSYSGQFNSPLHF. Combining the CDR3 with reference TRBV7-2 and TRBJ1-6 gives the whole variable domain GAGVSQSPSNKVTEKGKDVELRCDPISGHTALYWYRQSLGQGLEFLIYFQGNSAPDKSGLPSDRFSAERTGGSVSTLTIQRTQQEDSAVYLCASSYSGQFNSPLHFGNGTRLTVT.

The chain combines TRBV6-4 with TRBJ1-2; D unclear. V lost 7 bases to trimming and J lost 8 bases, with 11 bases between them. Per germline, CDR1 MRHNA and CDR2 SNTAGT. This CDR3 region has 11 residues. The CDR3 region is CASKGLGGYTF. The DNA of the CDR3 is TGTGCCAGCAAAGGACTAGGAGGCTACACCTTC.

The chain joins TRBV4-2 to TRBJ1-2, with TRBD1 matching 7 bases. This CDR3 has 13 residues. Unmatched junction bases numbered 2, after V lost 0 bases and J lost 7 bases. Germline V lookup: CDR1 LGHNA, CDR2 YNFKEQ. The CDR3 region is CASSQEEGAGYTF. CDR3 nucleotide sequence: TGTGCCAGCAGCCAAGAGGAGGGGGCTGGCTACACCTTC.

The gene calls are TRBV9 and TRBJ1-2; 9 bases match TRBD1. Germline V gene lookup returns CDR1 SGDLS and CDR2 YYNGEE. The CDR3 length is 18 residues. The trim removed 4 bases at V and 4 bases at J, leaving 17 bases unmatched. The CDR3 loop is CASSPDPSPGTGRYGYTF. The CDR3 DNA sequence: TGTGCCAGCAGCCCCGACCCCTCTCCCGGGACAGGGCGCTATGGCTACACCTTC. Based on the CDR3 plus reference TRBV9 and TRBJ1-2, the full variable domain is DSGVTQTPKHLITATGQRVTLRCSPRSGDLSVYWYQQSLDQGLQFLIQYYNGEERAKGNILERFSAQQFPDLHSELNLSSLELGDSALYFCASSPDPSPGTGRYGYTFGSGTRLTVV.

V gene TRBV27 combines with J gene TRBJ2-7; D possibly corresponds to TRBD2 (5 bases). The germline CDR1 and CDR2 sequences are MNHEY and SMNVEV (reference sequence). CDR3 length: 13 amino acids. The V gene lost 6 bases and the J gene lost 3 bases, with 12 bases spanning the gap. CDR3 loop: CASSPGGYYEQYF. The DNA for the CDR3 is TGTGCCAGCAGCCCGGGCGGGTACTACGAGCAGTACTTC.

J is TRBJ2-2 and V is TRBV5-1, with D tentatively TRBD2 (6 bases). V lost 2 bases, J lost 4 bases, and 12 bases lay in between. The CDR3 spans 15 residues. Germline V gene data show CDR1 as SGHRS and CDR2 as YFSETQ. The CDR3 sequence is CASSLIGGVTGELFF. DNA of the CDR3: TGCGCCAGCAGCTTAATCGGAGGGGTCACCGGGGAGCTGTTTTTT.

The genes are TRBV5-1 and TRBJ2-3; TRBD2 matches at 8 bases. The CDR3 has 14 amino acids. Germline V gene data show CDR1 as SGHRS and CDR2 as YFSETQ. V trimming: 7 bases; J trimming: 1 base; junction bases outside the gene matches: 5. The CDR3 here is CASSGRGGTDTQYF. CDR3 bases: TGCGCCAGCTCCGGGCGGGGGGGCACAGATACGCAGTATTTT.

This chain joins TRBV2 and TRBJ2-6; D is perhaps TRBD1 (6 bases). V lost 5 bases and J 2 bases, leaving 22 bases between the germline ends. The CDR3 contains 19 residues. The germline CDR1 and CDR2 sequences are SNHLY and FYNNEI. The CDR3 DNA sequence: TGTGCCAGCAGTAACTCAAAAAACAGGGAGAATGCTGGGGCCAACGTCCTGACTTTC. Its translation: CASSNSKNRENAGANVLTF.

The J gene is TRBJ2-5, the V gene TRBV15; maybe TRBD1 (6 bases). The V and J ends lost 0 bases and 1 base respectively, with 9 bases between them. The germline V gene has CDR1 LNHNV and CDR2 YYDKDF (reference sequence). The CDR3 is 15 residues long. CDR3 sequence (DNA): TGTGCCACCAGCAGAGATATCAGGGGCCAAGAGACCCAGTACTTC. Translation gives CATSRDIRGQETQYF.

The chain uses TRBV24-1 and TRBJ2-5; 9 bases line up with TRBD1. Germline assignment: CDR1 KGHDR and CDR2 SFDVKD. The CDR3 spans 16 residues. With V trimmed by 2 bases and J by 5 bases, 8 bases remained unmatched. The CDR3 DNA reads TGTGCCACCAGTGATTCCCTAGGGACAGGGAAGGAGACCCAGTACTTC. Translated: CATSDSLGTGKETQYF.

The V gene is TRBV13, the J gene TRBJ2-7; the match to TRBD1 covers 12 bases. The CDR3 length is 17 residues. Unmatched junction bases numbered 13, after V lost 6 bases and J lost 4 bases. CDR1 and CDR2 from the germline V gene are PRHDT and FYEKMQ (reference sequence). For the CDR3, the DNA is TGTGCCAGCAGTTCCGGGACAGGGGGCAGCTGGGGTTACGAGCAGTACTTC. Amino acids: CASSSGTGGSWGYEQYF.

The chain uses TRBV2 and TRBJ2-1; a weak D match, TRBD1 (6 bases). V gave up 0 bases and J gave up 9 bases, with 12 bases separating them. Germline V lookup: CDR1 SNHLY, CDR2 FYNNEI. This CDR3 has 14 amino acids. The CDR3 region has the DNA TGTGCCAGCAGTGAAGCCTGGGACAAAAGTGAGCAGTTCTTC. Its protein is CASSEAWDKSEQFF.

V is TRBV19 and J is TRBJ2-4; 8 positions agree with TRBD1. With 6 bases clipped from V and 12 bases from J, the junction kept 10 bases outside the gene matches. The CDR3 totals 13 residues. Germline V lookup: CDR1 LNHDA, CDR2 SQIVND (reference sequence). The CDR3 sequence: CASRPDRVDHQYF. CDR3 DNA sequence: TGTGCCAGTAGACCGGACAGGGTCGACCATCAGTACTTC.

The V call is TRBV4-1, the J call TRBJ2-1; 9 positions agree with TRBD1. The CDR3 covers 16 residues. With V trimmed by 0 bases and J by 9 bases, 9 bases remained unmatched. The germline CDR1 and CDR2 sequences are MGHRA and YSYEKL. The CDR3 loop is CASSQEGQGTFGEQFF. CDR3 coding DNA: TGCGCCAGCAGCCAAGAGGGACAGGGTACCTTCGGTGAGCAGTTCTTC.

The chain couples TRBV7-2 to TRBJ1-5; the D is unclear. V was clipped by 3 bases and J by 6 bases, with 9 bases between them. The CDR3 sequence is 13 residues long. The germline V gene encodes CDR1 SGHTA and CDR2 FQGNSA. CDR3 protein: CASSLATFQPQHF. DNA of the CDR3: TGTGCCAGCAGCTTGGCGACATTTCAGCCCCAGCATTTT. The complete variable domain, with remaining parts taken from reference TRBV7-2 and TRBJ1-5, reads GAGVSQSPSNKVTEKGKDVELRCDPISGHTALYWYRQSLGQGLEFLIYFQGNSAPDKSGLPSDRFSAERTGGSVSTLTIQRTQQEDSAVYLCASSLATFQPQHFGDGTRLSIL.

This rearrangement joins TRBV6-5 to TRBJ2-7, with D possibly matching TRBD1 (6 bases). V lost 6 bases and J lost 1, with 10 bases in between. Germline assignment: CDR1 MNHEY and CDR2 SVGAGI. The CDR3 has 13 amino acids. This CDR3 reads CASRGTRSYEQYF. The CDR3 DNA is TGTGCCAGCAGAGGGACACGTTCCTACGAGCAGTACTTC.

As to this clone: Because the CDR3's place on the DNA is in doubt, the DNA is left out and the CDR3 is given as listed by TCRdb. The V and J genes are TRBV7-6 and TRBJ1-2. Both ends counted, the CDR3 spans 20 residues. CDR1 is SGHVS, CDR2 FNYEAQ, per germline. CDR3 sequence: CASSLAEVFGSGGPNYGYTF.

The chain is built from TRBV6-5 and TRBJ2-7, with D unclear. CDR1 and CDR2 (germline): MNHEY, SVGAGI. This CDR3 is built from 11 residues. V gave up 8 bases and J gave up 5 bases, with 10 bases separating them. This chain's CDR3 is CASRFENEQYF. CDR3 nucleotides: TGTGCCAGCCGGTTTGAGAACGAGCAGTACTTC.